This T cell receptor (beta chain) was documented in a study of metastatic and nonmetastatic thyroid tumors. Background on the study: Repertoires from malignant and benign thyroid patients were compared across blood and tumor or nodule tissue.

Thyroid surgery was performed in patients who had received no treatment beforehand. CDR3 length: 15 residues. Germline V gene sequence: CDR1 SGHTA, CDR2 FQGNSA. J lost 6 bases, V lost 2 bases, and 8 bases had no gene match. Sample share makes this clone medium-sized (0.01 to 0.1%). TCRdb re-called the PCR reads with MiXCR. This sample yields roughly 13,000 clones, of which approximately 31% are seen a single time; around a sixth belongs to the top ten. The chain has TRBV7-2 and TRBJ1-2; 8 bases line up with TRBD1. Specimen: tumor tissue. This receptor was identified in a male donor with papillary thyroid cancer or a benign thyroid nodule (not recorded which). Some clones in this sample may be carry-over from other donors' samples. This CDR3 is CASSLFGTGRDGYTF. CDR3 nucleotide sequence: TGTGCCAGCAGCTTATTCGGGACAGGACGTGATGGCTACACCTTC.